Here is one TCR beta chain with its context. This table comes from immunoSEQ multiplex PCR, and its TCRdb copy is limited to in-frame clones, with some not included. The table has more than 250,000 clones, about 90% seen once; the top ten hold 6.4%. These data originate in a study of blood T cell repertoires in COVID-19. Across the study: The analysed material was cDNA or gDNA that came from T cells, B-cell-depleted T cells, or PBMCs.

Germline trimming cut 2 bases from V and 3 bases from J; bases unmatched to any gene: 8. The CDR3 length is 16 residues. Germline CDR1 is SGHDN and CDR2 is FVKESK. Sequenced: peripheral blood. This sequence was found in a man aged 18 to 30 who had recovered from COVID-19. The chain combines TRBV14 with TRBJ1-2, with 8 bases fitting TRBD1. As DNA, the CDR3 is TGTGCCAGCAGCCAAAATCTAGGGACAGGAGACTATGGCTACACCTTC. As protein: CASSQNLGTGDYGYTF.